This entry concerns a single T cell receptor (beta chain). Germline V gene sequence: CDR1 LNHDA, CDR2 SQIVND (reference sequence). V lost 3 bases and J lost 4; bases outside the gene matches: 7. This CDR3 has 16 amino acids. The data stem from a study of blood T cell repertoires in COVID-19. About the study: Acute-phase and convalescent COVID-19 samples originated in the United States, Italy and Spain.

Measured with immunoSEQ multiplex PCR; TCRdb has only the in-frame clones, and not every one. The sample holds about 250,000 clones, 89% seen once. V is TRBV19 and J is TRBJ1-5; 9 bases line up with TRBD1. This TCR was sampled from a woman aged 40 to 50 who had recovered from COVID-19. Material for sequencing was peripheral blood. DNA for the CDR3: TGTGCCAGTAGTATCTTGACAGGGGGAGGAAATCAGCCCCAGCATTTT. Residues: CASSILTGGGNQPQHF.